A selection of T cell receptor beta chains follows, all from one sample in a study of CD8+ T cells in alopecia areata. The table came from immunoSEQ multiplex PCR; TCRdb's copy has only in-frame clones and leaves some out. The sample consists of 250,000 to 300,000 clones, 55% to 70% of them appearing once. Sequencing used CD4+ T cells sorted from blood, obtained at week 24, from a patient treated with tofacitinib. Receptor source: a human donor with alopecia areata. The CDR3 runs from the conserved cysteine through the conserved F or W. The D gene is left open where the match is weak. Rows may omit the clone size; those that give it use once, few, many or a size class.

J | D | size | V | length | DNA | CDR3
TRBJ1-1 | - | - | TRBV30 | 14 | TGTGCCTGGAGTGTAGGGCAGGGTTGGACTGAAGCTTTCTTT | CAWSVGQGWTEAFF
TRBJ2-1 | - | - | TRBV5-6 | 14 | TGTGCCAGCAGCTTGGGTACTAGAGGCAATGAGCAGTTCTTC | CASSLGTRGNEQFF
TRBJ2-1 | - | - | TRBV29-1 | 15 | TGCAGCGTTGAAGAAGGACAGAAAACGTTCGATGAGCAGTTCTTC | CSVEEGQKTFDEQFF
TRBJ2-7 | - | few | TRBV4-2 | 12 | TGTGCCAGCAGCCAAGATACGTACGAGCAGTACTTC | CASSQDTYEQYF
TRBJ1-6 | - | - | TRBV7-2 | 14 | TGTGCCAGCAGCCTGATTCAGGGGAATTCACCCCTCCACTTT | CASSLIQGNSPLHF
TRBJ2-1 | - | once | TRBV7-3 | 16 | TGTGCCAGCAGCAGACAACAGGTCCCCCTTTACAATGAGCAGTTCTTC | CASSRQQVPLYNEQFF
TRBJ2-1 | - | few | TRBV15 | 14 | TGTGCCACCAGCCCGGTGGCGGGGTTACATGAGCAGTTCTTC | CATSPVAGLHEQFF
TRBJ2-7 | - | few | TRBV7-2 | 12 | TGTGCCAGCAGCTTAGCCCAGAACAACTATTACTTC | CASSLAQNNYYF
TRBJ2-7 | - | - | TRBV7-9 | 13 | TGTGCCAGCAGCTTAGCGCAGTGGGGCGAGCAGTACTTC | CASSLAQWGEQYF
TRBJ1-1 | TRBD1 | - | TRBV4-1 | 15 | TGCGCCAGCAGCCAACCGGGACAGGCGAACACTGAAGCTTTCTTT | CASSQPGQANTEAFF
TRBJ1-6 | - | - | TRBV7-2 | 15 | TGTGCCAGCAGCTTAAGGACGGGGGATAATTCACCCCTCCACTTT | CASSLRTGDNSPLHF
TRBJ2-5 | - | - | TRBV7-9 | 19 | TGTGCCAGCAGTTTATCCTTGACAGGCGGGGTCCCCAAGCCCTCAACCCAGTACTTC | CASSLSLTGGVPKPSTQYF
TRBJ1-3 | - | few | TRBV18 | 17 | TGTGCCAGCTCCCTGGACAGACGGCTCTCCTCTGGAAACACCATATATTTT | CASSLDRRLSSGNTIYF